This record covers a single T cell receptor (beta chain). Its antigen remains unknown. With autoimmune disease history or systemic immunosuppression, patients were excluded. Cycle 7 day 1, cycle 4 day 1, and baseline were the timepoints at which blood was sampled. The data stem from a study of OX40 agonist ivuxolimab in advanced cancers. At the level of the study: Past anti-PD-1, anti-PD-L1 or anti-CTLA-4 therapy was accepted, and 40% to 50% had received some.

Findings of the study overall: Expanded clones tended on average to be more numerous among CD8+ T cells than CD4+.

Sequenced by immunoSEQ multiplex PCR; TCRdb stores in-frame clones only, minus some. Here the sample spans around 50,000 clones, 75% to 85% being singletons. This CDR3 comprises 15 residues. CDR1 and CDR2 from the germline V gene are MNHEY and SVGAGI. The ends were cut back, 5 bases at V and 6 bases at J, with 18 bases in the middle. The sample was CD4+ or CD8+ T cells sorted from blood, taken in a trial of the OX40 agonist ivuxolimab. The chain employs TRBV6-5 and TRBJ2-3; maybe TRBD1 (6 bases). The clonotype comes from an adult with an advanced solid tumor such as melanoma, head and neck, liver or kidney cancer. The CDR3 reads CASSGGQTHLDTQYF. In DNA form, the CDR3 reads TGTGCCAGCAGTGGGGGCCAGACACATTTGGATACGCAGTATTTT.